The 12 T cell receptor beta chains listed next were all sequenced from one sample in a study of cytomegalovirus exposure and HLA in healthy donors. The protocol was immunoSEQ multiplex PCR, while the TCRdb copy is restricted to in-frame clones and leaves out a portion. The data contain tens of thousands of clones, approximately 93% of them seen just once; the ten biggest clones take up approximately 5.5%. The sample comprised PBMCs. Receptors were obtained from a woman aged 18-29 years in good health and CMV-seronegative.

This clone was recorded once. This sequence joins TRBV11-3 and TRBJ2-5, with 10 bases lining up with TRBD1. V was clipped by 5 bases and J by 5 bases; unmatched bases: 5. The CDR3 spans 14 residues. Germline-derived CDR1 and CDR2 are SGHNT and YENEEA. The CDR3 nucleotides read TGTGCCAGCAGCCGACAGGGGGCGGGGGAGACCCAGTACTTC. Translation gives CASSRQGAGETQYF.

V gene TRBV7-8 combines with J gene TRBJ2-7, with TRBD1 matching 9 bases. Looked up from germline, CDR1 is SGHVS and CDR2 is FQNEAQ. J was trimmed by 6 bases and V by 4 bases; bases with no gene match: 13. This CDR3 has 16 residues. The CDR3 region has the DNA TGTGCCAGCAGCTCCCGAGCCGGGACAGGGAGTTCCGAGCAGTACTTC. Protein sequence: CASSSRAGTGSSEQYF. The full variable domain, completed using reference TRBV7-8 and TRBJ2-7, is GAGVSQSPRYKVAKRGQDVALRCDPISGHVSLFWYQQALGQGPEFLTYFQNEAQLDKSGLPSDRFFAERPEGSVSTLKIQRTQQEDSAVYLCASSSRAGTGSSEQYFGPGTRLTVT.

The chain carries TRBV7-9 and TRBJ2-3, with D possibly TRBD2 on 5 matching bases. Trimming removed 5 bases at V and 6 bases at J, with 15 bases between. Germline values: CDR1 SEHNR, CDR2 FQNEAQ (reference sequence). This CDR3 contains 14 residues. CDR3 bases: TGTGCCAGCAGCCGGTTTGGACTCGGGGATACGCAGTATTTT. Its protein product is CASSRFGLGDTQYF.

CDR3 in amino acids: CASSDGTDSFDGYTF. The CDR3 nucleotides read TGTGCCAGCAGTGACGGGACGGACAGTTTCGATGGCTACACCTTC. The chain is built from TRBV6-4 and TRBJ1-2, with a possible D match to TRBD1 (6 bases). CDR1 and CDR2 from the germline V gene are MRHNA and SNTAGT. The V end lost 2 bases, the J end lost 6 bases, and 16 bases lay between the germline ends. The CDR3 totals 15 residues.

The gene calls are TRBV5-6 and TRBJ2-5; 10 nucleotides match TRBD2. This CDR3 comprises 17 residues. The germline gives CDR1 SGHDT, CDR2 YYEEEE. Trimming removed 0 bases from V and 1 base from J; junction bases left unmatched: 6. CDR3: CASSLVGTSVTQETQYF. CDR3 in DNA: TGTGCCAGCAGCTTGGTAGGGACTAGCGTCACCCAAGAGACCCAGTACTTC. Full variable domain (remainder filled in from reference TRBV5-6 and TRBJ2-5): DAGVTQSPTHLIKTRGQQVTLRCSPKSGHDTVSWYQQALGQGPQFIFQYYEEEERQRGNFPDRFSGHQFPNYSSELNVNALLLGDSALYLCASSLVGTSVTQETQYFGPGTRLLVL.

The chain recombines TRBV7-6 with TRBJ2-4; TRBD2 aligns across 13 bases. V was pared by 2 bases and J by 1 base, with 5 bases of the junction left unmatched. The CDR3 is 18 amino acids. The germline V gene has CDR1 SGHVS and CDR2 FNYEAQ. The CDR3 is CASSLPPTSGGAKNIQYF. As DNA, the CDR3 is TGTGCCAGCAGCTTACCCCCGACTAGCGGGGGGGCCAAAAACATTCAGTACTTC.

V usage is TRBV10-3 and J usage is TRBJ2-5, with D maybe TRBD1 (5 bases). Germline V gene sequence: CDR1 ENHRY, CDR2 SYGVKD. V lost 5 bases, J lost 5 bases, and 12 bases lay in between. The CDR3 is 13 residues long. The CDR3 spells CAISPGAYETQYF. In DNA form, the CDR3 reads TGTGCCATCAGTCCTGGGGCATACGAGACCCAGTACTTC.

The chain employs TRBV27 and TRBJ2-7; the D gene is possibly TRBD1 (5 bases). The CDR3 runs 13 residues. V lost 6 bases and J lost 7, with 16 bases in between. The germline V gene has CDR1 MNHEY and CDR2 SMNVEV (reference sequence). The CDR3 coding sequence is TGTGCCAGCAGACTCTCCAAGAAGGGGGAGCAGTACTTC. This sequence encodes CASRLSKKGEQYF.

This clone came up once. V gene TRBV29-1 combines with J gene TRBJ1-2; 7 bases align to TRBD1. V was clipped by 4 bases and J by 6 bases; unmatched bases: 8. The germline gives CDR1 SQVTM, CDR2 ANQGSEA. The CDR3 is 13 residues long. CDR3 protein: CSVAAQGGNGYTF. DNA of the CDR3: TGCAGCGTTGCGGCGCAGGGGGGAAATGGCTACACCTTC.

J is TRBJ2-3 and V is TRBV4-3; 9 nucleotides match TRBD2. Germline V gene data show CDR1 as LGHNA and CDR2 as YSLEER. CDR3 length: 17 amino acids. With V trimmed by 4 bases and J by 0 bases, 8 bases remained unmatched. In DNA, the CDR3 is TGCGCCAGCAGCCCGAGAACTAGCGGGCCTAGCACAGATACGCAGTATTTT. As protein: CASSPRTSGPSTDTQYF.

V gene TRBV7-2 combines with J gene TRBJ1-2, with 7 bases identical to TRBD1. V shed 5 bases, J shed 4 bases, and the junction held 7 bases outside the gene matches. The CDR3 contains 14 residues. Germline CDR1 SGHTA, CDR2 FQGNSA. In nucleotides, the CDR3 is TGTGCCAGCAGCACCTGGGGACAGAGCTATGGCTACACCTTC. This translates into CASSTWGQSYGYTF.

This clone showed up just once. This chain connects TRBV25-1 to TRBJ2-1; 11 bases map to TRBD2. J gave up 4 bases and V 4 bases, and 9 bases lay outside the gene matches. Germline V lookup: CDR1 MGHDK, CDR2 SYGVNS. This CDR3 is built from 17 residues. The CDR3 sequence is CASSVGSGGASYNEQFF. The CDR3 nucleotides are TGTGCCAGCAGTGTTGGTAGCGGGGGGGCGTCATACAATGAGCAGTTCTTC.